Presented here are 5 T cell receptor beta chains from one specimen sequenced in a study of shared clonotypes between healthy human individuals. Produced via immunoSEQ multiplex PCR; TCRdb's table is partial and in-frame only. The sample records over a million clones, about 84% being singletons. What was sequenced was memory CD4+ T cells from PBMCs. The sample's subset: CD45RA-negative fraction. The receptors were gathered from a man in his late teens or twenties in good health. Some clones in this sample may be carry-over from other donors' samples.

The chain recombines TRBV30 with TRBJ2-2, with 10 bases identical to TRBD2. CDR3 size: 20 residues. After removal of 2 bases from V and 4 bases from J, the junction contained 19 bases not matched to a gene. CDR1 is GTSNPN, CDR2 SVGIG, per germline (reference sequence). CDR3 DNA: TGTGCCTGGAGTCCCTCCGGGACTAGCGTTCTACGTGCTGGCACCGGGGAGCTGTTTTTT. Translation: CAWSPSGTSVLRAGTGELFF.

This clone has only one observation. V and J are TRBV9 and TRBJ2-3; the D gene could be TRBD1 or TRBD2 (5 bases each). Germline-derived CDR1 and CDR2 are SGDLS and YYNGEE. Trimming shortened V by 7 bases and J by 1 base, and 19 bases separated the two germline ends. The CDR3 is 16 residues long. The CDR3 loop is CASAYGDRLGTDTQYF. The CDR3 bases are TGTGCCAGCGCATACGGGGACCGGCTAGGCACAGATACGCAGTATTTT.

This chain joins TRBV2 and TRBJ1-1; 7 bases map to TRBD1. Germline values: CDR1 SNHLY, CDR2 FYNNEI. The CDR3 runs 11 residues. V trimming: 7 bases; J trimming: 7 bases; junction bases outside the gene matches: 3. CDR3 protein: CASNGDSEAFF. DNA of the CDR3: TGTGCCAGCAATGGGGACAGTGAAGCTTTCTTT. Full variable domain (outside the CDR3, taken from reference TRBV2 and TRBJ1-1): EPEVTQTPSHQVTQMGQEVILRCVPISNHLYFYWYRQILGQKVEFLVSFYNNEISEKSEIFDDQFSVERPDGSNFTLKIRSTKLEDSAMYFCASNGDSEAFFGQGTRLTVV.

Note on this clone: Other DNA sequences in this specimen translate into the identical CDR3. V and J are TRBV7-2 and TRBJ2-3; D gene ambiguous. Trimming pared 0 bases from V and 2 bases from J, leaving 3 bases between. Germline V CDR1 and CDR2: SGHTA, FQGNSA. The CDR3 consists of 13 residues. DNA of the CDR3: TGTGCCAGCAGCTTAGCGACCACAGATACGCAGTATTTT. This gives the protein CASSLATTDTQYF.

The genes are TRBV19 and TRBJ2-4, with D uncertain. CDR3 size: 12 residues. CDR1 and CDR2 (germline): LNHDA, SQIVND (reference sequence). Trimming stripped 2 bases from V and 7 bases from J, with 6 bases between. The DNA for the CDR3 is TGTGCCAGTAGTATAAGGTGGAACATTCAGTACTTC. It specifies CASSIRWNIQYF.